These 6 T cell receptor beta chains originate from one sample sequenced in a study of blood T cell repertoires in COVID-19 (dated by TCRdb to between 2020 and 2021). The library was built by means of the immunoSEQ multiplex PCR assay. As stored in TCRdb, this immuneACCESS dataset retains in-frame rearrangements with V and J assigned. A fraction of the clones does not appear; measured against another copy, unresolved V genes explain less than half of the discrepancy, and the remainder lacks a known reason. Recorded for this sample are over 110,000 clones; 65% to 90% of them occurred a single time. Together, the top ten hold approximately 8% of the sample. Sequencing input: peripheral blood. The receptors derive from a human donor in a cohort sampled during active COVID-19.

In its sample, this clone was seen a few times. The chain is built from TRBV7-9 and TRBJ2-7, with a tentative D call TRBD1 (6 bases). Trimming took off 10 bases at V and 3 bases at J, with 13 bases between the two ends. The CDR3 spans 12 residues. The germline gives CDR1 SEHNR, CDR2 FQNEAQ (reference sequence). Here the CDR3 reads CATGDTVYEQYF. Written as DNA, the CDR3 is TGTGCCACCGGGGACACAGTCTACGAGCAGTACTTC.

The genes are TRBV7-9 and TRBJ2-1; weak D call: TRBD2 (6 bases). Germline assignment: CDR1 SEHNR and CDR2 FQNEAQ (reference sequence). This CDR3 spans 13 amino acids. V was clipped by 5 bases and J by 10 bases, with 15 bases between them. DNA of the CDR3: TGTGCCAGCAGCCGCAGCGGCCGGGGGGAGCAGTTCTTC. Translating it yields CASSRSGRGEQFF.

The chain uses TRBV4-2 and TRBJ2-7; 10 nucleotides line up with TRBD2. After removal of 0 bases from V and 3 bases from J, the junction contained 8 bases not matched to a gene. The CDR3 is 17 amino acids. Germline CDR1 is LGHNA and CDR2 is YNFKEQ. The CDR3 is CASSQELAGGLGYEQYF. The CDR3 nucleotides are TGTGCCAGCAGCCAAGAGTTAGCGGGAGGATTGGGCTACGAGCAGTACTTC.

This clone was observed once. This chain links TRBV3-1 (or the pseudogene TRBV3-2) with TRBJ2-3; D perhaps matches TRBD2 (5 bases). Germline CDR1 and CDR2: LGHDT and YNNKEL (reference sequence). The CDR3 is made up of 14 amino acids. Trimming pared 4 bases from V and 6 bases from J, leaving 14 bases between. CDR3 sequence reads: CASSRGALGDTQYF. For the CDR3, the DNA is TGTGCCAGCAGCCGGGGAGCCCTCGGGGATACGCAGTATTTT.

The rearrangement joins TRBV5-5 to TRBJ2-7; D is unresolved. The CDR3 contains 13 residues. The V gene's germline CDR1 is SGHKS and CDR2 YYEKEE (reference sequence). The germline V and J ends were trimmed by 1 base and 4 bases, with 9 bases remaining between them. CDR3 DNA: TGTGCCAGCAGCTTGACGAGCCCTTACGAGCAGTACTTC. This gives the protein CASSLTSPYEQYF.

This clone turned up a few times. The chain is built from TRBV7-9 and TRBJ2-7, with D possibly being TRBD2 (6 bases). The CDR3 covers 13 residues. The germline V gene encodes CDR1 SEHNR and CDR2 FQNEAQ (reference sequence). V lost 2 bases and J 3 bases, leaving 8 bases between the germline ends. CDR3 nucleotide sequence: TGTGCCAGCAGCTTATGGGGGGACTACGAGCAGTACTTC. Its translation: CASSLWGDYEQYF.